This is a list of T cell receptor beta chains from one sample in a study of blood T cell repertoires in COVID-19. TCRdb's table, derived via immunoSEQ multiplex PCR, lists solely in-frame clones and lacks some. The sample gives approximately 320,000 clones, around 90% of which show up once; roughly 2.5% is in the top ten. The source material was PBMCs or T cells enriched from blood (not recorded which). The receptors originated from a man in his sixties who had recovered from COVID-19. The CDR3 runs from the conserved cysteine through the conserved F or W. A D gene is named only where the DNA matches it firmly. Only part of the rows carry a size: once, few, many, or a class if the clone is expanded.

J,size,D,V,DNA,CDR3
TRBJ1-4,-,-,TRBV30,TGTGCCTGGAAACTACTGGGACAAAGTAATGAAAAACTGTTTTTT,CAWKLLGQSNEKLFF
TRBJ1-2,-,TRBD1,TRBV14,TGTGCCAGCAGCCAAGCGGGACAGGGGCTCCGTGGCTACACCTTC,CASSQAGQGLRGYTF
TRBJ2-3,-,TRBD2,TRBV18,TGTGCCAGCTCACCGGGGTCTAGCGGGAGCACAGATACGCAGTATTTT,CASSPGSSGSTDTQYF
TRBJ1-4,-,TRBD1,TRBV4-1,TGCGCCAGCGGAGGGACAGCAAATGAAAAACTGTTTTTT,CASGGTANEKLFF
TRBJ1-5,few,-,TRBV6-2/TRBV6-3,TGTGCCAGCAGTTACGGCGGGGTGGGTCAGCCCCAGCATTTT,CASSYGGVGQPQHF
TRBJ2-5,-,-,TRBV28,TGTGCCAGCACCAAAGGGGGATACGCGCGCCACAACCCCCAGTACTTC,CASTKGGYARHNPQYF
TRBJ1-2,-,TRBD1,TRBV7-9,TGTGCCAGCAGCCGAACAGGGGCGGGGGGCTACACCTTC,CASSRTGAGGYTF
TRBJ2-1,-,TRBD2,TRBV30,TGTGCCTGGACGAGGGGTAGCGGGTCCTACAATGAGCAGTTCTTC,CAWTRGSGSYNEQFF
TRBJ1-5,-,-,TRBV19,TGTGCCAGTAGTATCGGCGGGGGCGGTCAGCCCCAGCATTTT,CASSIGGGGQPQHF
TRBJ2-5,-,TRBD2,TRBV7-9,TGTGCCAGCAGTCATAGCGGGGTAATGCAAGAGACCCAGTACTTC,CASSHSGVMQETQYF
TRBJ2-7,-,-,TRBV3-1/TRBV3-2,TGTGCCAGCAGCCGCGGGGGAGGGGGCGAGCAGTACTTC,CASSRGGGGEQYF
TRBJ2-1,-,-,TRBV27,TGTGCCAGCAGTTACACGACAGTTAATGAGCAGTTCTTC,CASSYTTVNEQFF
TRBJ1-2,-,-,TRBV6-5,TGTGCCAGCAGCCGCGACAGCTTTTATGGCTACACCTTC,CASSRDSFYGYTF
TRBJ1-4,-,TRBD1,TRBV10-3,TGTGCCATCAGTGAACAGACAGGGAATGAAAAACTGTTTTTT,CAISEQTGNEKLFF
TRBJ2-5,-,-,TRBV29-1,TGCAGCGTTGATAGCAGGGGAGAGACCCAGTACTTC,CSVDSRGETQYF
TRBJ2-7,-,TRBD2,TRBV14,TGTGCCAGCAGCCAAGGGCGCGGGAGGGCCGACGAGCAGTACTTC,CASSQGRGRADEQYF
TRBJ2-7,few,TRBD2,TRBV15,TGTGCCACCAGCAGGGGGAGGCTAGCGGGGAGTGAGCAGTACTTC,CATSRGRLAGSEQYF
TRBJ2-1,-,TRBD1,TRBV5-1,TGCGCCAGCAGCTTACAGGGGGCACACAATGAGCAGTTCTTC,CASSLQGAHNEQFF
TRBJ1-2,-,TRBD1,TRBV10-3,TGTGCCATCAGTGAGCCGCCACCCGACAGGGTACCTTATGGCTACACCTTC,CAISEPPPDRVPYGYTF
TRBJ1-1,-,TRBD1,TRBV27,TGTGCCAGCAGAAGACAGGGGGTTGAGGAAGCTTTCTTT,CASRRQGVEEAFF
TRBJ2-1,once,-,TRBV5-1,TGCGCCAGCAGCTTCGGCGGGATGGGTACGTTCTTC,CASSFGGMGTFF
TRBJ2-1,-,TRBD1,TRBV18,TGTGCCAGCTCAAGGGACAGGGGAGTCTACAATGAGCAGTTCTTC,CASSRDRGVYNEQFF
TRBJ1-1,-,-,TRBV29-1,TGCAGCGTGAAGGGGTTCATGAACACTGAAGCTTTCTTT,CSVKGFMNTEAFF
TRBJ2-5,-,TRBD2,TRBV6-5,TGTGCCAGCAGTAAGAGCGGGGGCTCCCAAGAGACCCAGTACTTC,CASSKSGGSQETQYF
TRBJ1-2,-,TRBD1,TRBV7-6,TGTGCCAGCAGCCCCTCCCCGACAGGGAAGATCTATGGCTACACCTTC,CASSPSPTGKIYGYTF
TRBJ2-3,-,-,TRBV20-1,TGCAGTGCTAGAAGAGGCGATACGCAGTATTTT,CSARRGDTQYF
TRBJ1-1,-,-,TRBV29-1,TGCAGCGTTGGGGGGGACACTGAAGCTTTCTTT,CSVGGDTEAFF
TRBJ2-2,-,TRBD2,TRBV7-3,TGTGCCAGCAGTCCCCGGCGGGAAGCGGGGGGTATAAACACCGGGGAGCTGTTTTTT,CASSPRREAGGINTGELFF
TRBJ2-7,-,-,TRBV5-4,TGTGCCAGCAGCCTACAGGGCCCCTACGAGCAGTACTTC,CASSLQGPYEQYF
TRBJ1-2,-,TRBD1,TRBV28,TGTGCCAGCAGTTTAATGGACAGGGTCTTCTATGGCTACACCTTC,CASSLMDRVFYGYTF
TRBJ2-7,-,-,TRBV5-1,TGCGCCAGCAGCTTACGGGTTACCTACGAGCAGTACTTC,CASSLRVTYEQYF
TRBJ2-1,-,TRBD2,TRBV7-7,TGTGCTAGCAGCCCCGGACTAGCGGGAGAGGGGGAGCAGTTCTTC,CASSPGLAGEGEQFF
TRBJ2-1,-,-,TRBV15,TGTGCCACCAGCAGAGATTTTGTCGGCAGGGGGGCATACAATGAGCAGTTCTTC,CATSRDFVGRGAYNEQFF
TRBJ1-3,-,-,TRBV19,TGTGCCAGTAGTATACAGGGTGGAAACACCATATATTTT,CASSIQGGNTIYF
TRBJ2-7,-,-,TRBV5-4,TGTGCCACCAATAGCGGCGGCTCCTCCTACGAGCAGTACTTC,CATNSGGSSYEQYF
TRBJ1-2,-,-,TRBV27,TGTGCCAGCAGTTTCTCAGGTGGCTACACCTTC,CASSFSGGYTF
TRBJ1-4,-,-,TRBV18,TGTGCCAGCTCACGGCAGACTAATGAAAAACTGTTTTTT,CASSRQTNEKLFF
TRBJ1-2,-,-,TRBV11-3,TGTGCCAGCAGCTTAGGAGGAGGGAACCTCCATGGCTACACCTTC,CASSLGGGNLHGYTF
TRBJ2-5,-,-,TRBV5-3,TGTGCCAGAAGTTACAGAAAAGGGAGTCAAGAGACCCAGTACTTC,CARSYRKGSQETQYF
TRBJ2-1,-,TRBD2,TRBV4-1,TGCGCCAGCAGCCAAGATCCAGCGGGGGGGCTTGTGTCCTACAATGAGCAGTTCTTC,CASSQDPAGGLVSYNEQFF
TRBJ2-7,-,TRBD2,TRBV19,TGTGCCAGTAGTACGACAGGGGGACTAGCGGGACGATACGAGCAGTACTTC,CASSTTGGLAGRYEQYF
TRBJ2-1,few,TRBD2,TRBV5-1,TGCGCCAGCAGAAGCGGGAAGGAGCAGTTCTTC,CASRSGKEQFF
TRBJ1-2,-,TRBD1,TRBV10-3,TGTGCCATCAGTGATCCCGGGACAGCCTTCTATGGCTACACCTTC,CAISDPGTAFYGYTF
TRBJ1-2,-,-,TRBV6-5,TGTGCCAGCAGTTACTCCTCCGGTCAGACATATGGCTACACCTTC,CASSYSSGQTYGYTF
TRBJ1-4,-,-,TRBV7-9,TGTGCCAGCAGCTTAGCCGGGGAGGAGGGAAAACTGTTTTTT,CASSLAGEEGKLFF
TRBJ1-1,-,-,TRBV18,TGTGCCAGCTCACCACAGGGGGCTGAAGCTTTCTTT,CASSPQGAEAFF
TRBJ2-3,once,-,TRBV7-9,TGTGCCAGCAGTTTAATGAGGGTCTCGGGCACAGATACGCAGTATTTT,CASSLMRVSGTDTQYF
TRBJ1-1,-,-,TRBV15,TGTGCCACCAGCAGAGATCGGGGGAGCACTGAAGCTTTCTTT,CATSRDRGSTEAFF
TRBJ2-3,once,TRBD2,TRBV27,TGTGCCAGCAGTTCCCGTATAAGGGGACTAGCGGGAGGGCAATCAGATACGCAGTATTTT,CASSSRIRGLAGGQSDTQYF
TRBJ2-2,-,-,TRBV4-1,TGCGCCAGCAGCCAAGAAGGAAGGGGTCCGAACACCGGGGAGCTGTTTTTT,CASSQEGRGPNTGELFF
TRBJ1-3,-,TRBD1,TRBV24-1,TGTGCCACCAGTGAGAATACAGGGGGCGGAAACACCATATATTTT,CATSENTGGGNTIYF
TRBJ2-1,-,TRBD2,TRBV7-9,TGTGCCAGCAGCTTAACTAGCGGGAGATACCTAGAAATTAATGAGCAGTTCTTC,CASSLTSGRYLEINEQFF
TRBJ1-1,-,-,TRBV6-5,TGTGCCAGCAGTATCGGGCATGGGGGGACTTTCTTT,CASSIGHGGTFF
TRBJ2-1,-,-,TRBV6-5,TGTGCCTGGGGGGAGAGGAGCTCCTACAATGAGCAGTTCTTC,CAWGERSSYNEQFF